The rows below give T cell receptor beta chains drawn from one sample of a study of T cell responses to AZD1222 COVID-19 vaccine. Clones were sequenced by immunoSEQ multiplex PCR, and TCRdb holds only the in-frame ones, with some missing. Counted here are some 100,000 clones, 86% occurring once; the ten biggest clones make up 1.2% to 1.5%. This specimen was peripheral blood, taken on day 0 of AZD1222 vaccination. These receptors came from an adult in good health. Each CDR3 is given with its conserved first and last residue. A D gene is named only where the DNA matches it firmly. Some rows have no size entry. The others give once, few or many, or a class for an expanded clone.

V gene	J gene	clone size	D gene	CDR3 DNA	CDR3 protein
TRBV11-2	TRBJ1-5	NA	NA	TGTGCCAGCAGCTTAGATCTGGTCAATCAGCCCCAGCATTTT	CASSLDLVNQPQHF
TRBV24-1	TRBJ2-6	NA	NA	TGTGCCACCAGTGATTTTCAGACCTCTGGGGCCAACGTCCTGACTTTC	CATSDFQTSGANVLTF
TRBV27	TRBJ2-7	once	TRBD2	TGTGCCAGCAGTTTAAGCGGGGGGGGTCCCTACGAGCAGTACTTC	CASSLSGGGPYEQYF
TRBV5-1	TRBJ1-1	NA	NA	TGCGCCAGCAGCTCCAGGGAGGAGAACACTGAAGCTTTCTTT	CASSSREENTEAFF
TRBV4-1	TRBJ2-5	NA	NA	TGCGCCAGCAGCCAAGGGGGACGGACTTTAACGGAGACCCAGTACTTC	CASSQGGRTLTETQYF
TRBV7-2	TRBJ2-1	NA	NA	TGTGCCAGCAGCTTTCCACAGTACAATGAGCAGTTCTTC	CASSFPQYNEQFF
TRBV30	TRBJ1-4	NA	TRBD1	TGTGCCTGGAGGGGAGACAGGGGGCATGCCACTAATGAAAAACTGTTTTTT	CAWRGDRGHATNEKLFF
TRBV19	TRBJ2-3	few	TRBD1	TGTGCCAGTCGACAGGGGGTCGCGACCGTAGATACGCAGTATTTT	CASRQGVATVDTQYF
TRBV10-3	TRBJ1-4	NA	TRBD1	TGTGCCATCAGTGGACAGGGGGCTAATGAAAAACTGTTTTTT	CAISGQGANEKLFF
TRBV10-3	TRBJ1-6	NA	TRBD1	TGTGCCATCAATGACAGGGTGAATTCACCCCTCCACTTT	CAINDRVNSPLHF
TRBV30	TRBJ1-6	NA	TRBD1	TGTGCCTGGGGGGGACAGGGAAATTCACCCCTCCACTTT	CAWGGQGNSPLHF
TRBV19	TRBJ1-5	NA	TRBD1	TGTGCCAGTAGTACGACAGGGAAGGGCAATCAGCCCCAGCATTTT	CASSTTGKGNQPQHF
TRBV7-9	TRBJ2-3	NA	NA	TGTGCCAGCAGCTTAGGAGGACTTTCAGATACGCAGTATTTT	CASSLGGLSDTQYF
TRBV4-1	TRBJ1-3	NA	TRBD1	TGCGCCAGCAGCAGGGCATGGACAGGGATCTCTGGAAACACCATATATTTT	CASSRAWTGISGNTIYF
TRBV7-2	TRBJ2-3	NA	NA	TGTGCCAGCAGCCCGATCACAGATACGCAGTATTTT	CASSPITDTQYF
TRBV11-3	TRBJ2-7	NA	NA	TGTGCCAGCAGCTTAGTCAGGGCATGGGCCTACGAGCAGTACTTC	CASSLVRAWAYEQYF
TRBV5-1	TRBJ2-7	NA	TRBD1	TGCGCCAGCAGCTCTGGCCGGGACAGCCTGGGGCAGTACTTC	CASSSGRDSLGQYF
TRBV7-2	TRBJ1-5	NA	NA	TGTGCCAGCAGCTTAGCTACAGGGATAGTGGATCAGCCCCAGCATTTT	CASSLATGIVDQPQHF
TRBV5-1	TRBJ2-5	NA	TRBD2	TGCGCCAGCAGCTCGACCGTAGCGGGAGGGGCGGAGACCCAGTACTTC	CASSSTVAGGAETQYF
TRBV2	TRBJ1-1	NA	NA	TGTGCCAGCAATCAGGGAAAGGGGTCGATCTTAAACACTGAAGCTTTCTTT	CASNQGKGSILNTEAFF
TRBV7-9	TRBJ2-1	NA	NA	TGTGCCAGCAGTAGCGAGGTTGGGTATGAGCAGTTCTTC	CASSSEVGYEQFF
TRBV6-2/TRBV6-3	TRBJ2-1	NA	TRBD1	TGTGCCAGCAGTCCCGCTAGATACGACGGGACAGGGGTATTGCGGGAGCAGTTCTTC	CASSPARYDGTGVLREQFF
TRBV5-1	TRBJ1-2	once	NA	TGCGCCAGCAGCTTGGATTGGATAGCTGATGGCTACACCTTC	CASSLDWIADGYTF
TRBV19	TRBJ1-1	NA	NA	TGTGCCAGTAGTATGTGGGGGCCCACTGAAGCTTTCTTT	CASSMWGPTEAFF
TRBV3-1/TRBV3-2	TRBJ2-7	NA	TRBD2	TGTGCCAGCAGCCTTACTAGCGGGAGATCCTACGAGCAGTACTTC	CASSLTSGRSYEQYF
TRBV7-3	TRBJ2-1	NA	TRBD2	TGTGCCAGCAGCTTAGTGCGGGAGGGCCGGGATGAGCAGTTCTTC	CASSLVREGRDEQFF
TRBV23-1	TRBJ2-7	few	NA	TGCGCCAGCAGTCTTAGGGGGAAGCACGAGCAGTACTTC	CASSLRGKHEQYF
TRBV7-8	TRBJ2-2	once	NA	TGTGCCAGCAGCTTAGTGGACAACACCGGGGAGCTGTTTTTT	CASSLVDNTGELFF
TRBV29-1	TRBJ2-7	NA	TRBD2	TGCAGCGCCACGGGAGGATCTTACGAGCAGTACTTC	CSATGGSYEQYF
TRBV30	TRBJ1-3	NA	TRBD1	TGTGCCTGGAGTGGAGGGGAAGGGGGCGGAAACACCATATATTTT	CAWSGGEGGGNTIYF
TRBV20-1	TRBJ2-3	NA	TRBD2	TGCAGTGCCAGTGGGACTAGCGGGGACACAGATACGCAGTATTTT	CSASGTSGDTDTQYF
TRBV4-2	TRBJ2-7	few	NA	TGTGCCAGCAGCCAAGATAGGGAACTCTCCTACGAGCAGTACTTC	CASSQDRELSYEQYF
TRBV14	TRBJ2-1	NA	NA	TGTGCCAGCAGCCAAAGGGATGAGCAGTTCTTC	CASSQRDEQFF